A selection of T cell receptor beta chains follows, all from one sample in a study of beta chain features in type 1 diabetes. Assay: immunoSEQ multiplex PCR; the TCRdb copy retains only in-frame clones and omits some. Seen here are about 650,000 clones, 9.5% to 15% observed once, and the top ten hold more than 0.1%. Sequenced sample: naive CD4+ T cells from blood. The receptors shown here come from a man between 25 and 39 years old with type 1 diabetes. Both conserved end residues are part of each CDR3.

j_gene	v_gene	CDR3aa
TRBJ1-5	TRBV6-5	CASSRRTGHQPQHF
TRBJ1-1	TRBV9	CASSVEKNTEAFF
TRBJ2-5	TRBV6-1	CASSEEVRQETQYF
TRBJ2-5	TRBV7-2	CASSGEGGLQETQYF
TRBJ1-4	TRBV5-1	CASSLGRWNEKLFF
TRBJ2-7	TRBV25-1	CASSALGQSSYEQYF
TRBJ2-7	TRBV11-2	CASSFQGNTYEQYF
TRBJ2-1	TRBV11-3	CASSLTGDYNEQFF
TRBJ1-3	TRBV27	CASSFTGSGNTIYF
TRBJ1-2	TRBV25-1	CASSATGRGYTF
TRBJ1-2	TRBV11-2	CASRPQGGGYTF
TRBJ1-2	TRBV7-2	CASSSDRQLGYTF
TRBJ1-6	TRBV11-3	CASSLPRLGEGFDSPLHF
TRBJ1-6	TRBV7-9	CASSSSRDRVKSPLHF
TRBJ2-2	TRBV15	CATRASGFNTGELFF
TRBJ1-1	TRBV2	CASSGIRGRGVAEAFF
TRBJ2-7	TRBV6-6	CASSPGQGVHEQYF
TRBJ2-5	TRBV27	CASSLSRRGTQETQYF